The present T cell receptor (beta chain) was sequenced within a study of T cell responses to AZD1222 COVID-19 vaccine. Measured with immunoSEQ multiplex PCR; TCRdb has only the in-frame clones, and not every one. The sample includes around 140,000 clones, 93% of them seen just once. As to this clone: Its antigen is currently unknown.

The V gene's germline CDR1 is MNHNY and CDR2 SVGAGI (reference sequence). V trimming: 6 bases; J trimming: 2 bases; junction bases outside the gene matches: 14. CDR3 length: 17 residues. General observations from the study: Just a handful of AZD1222 recipients were seropositive at baseline. The donor group comprised mostly white British people and more females; the analysis possibly underestimated clonal diversity.

The chain links TRBV6-6 to TRBJ1-2, with 8 bases that match TRBD1. The sequence was collected from an adult in good health. Source: peripheral blood, taken on day 0 of AZD1222 vaccination. For the CDR3, the DNA is TGTGCCAGCAGCCGAATCCCGGACAGGGTGTCAAACTATGGCTACACCTTC. Its protein product is CASSRIPDRVSNYGYTF.